This TCR beta chain was sequenced in a study of CD8 T cells in Susac syndrome. A quantity of roughly 0.5 to 1 ug RNA underwent reverse transcription using random hexamers. TCRdb redid the calling of the immunoSEQ multiplex PCR reads with MiXCR, one entry per CDR3 protein. The sample has some 140,000 distinct CDR3 sequences, 80% seen once. The CDR3 is 15 amino acids. CDR1 LGHNA and CDR2 YNFKEQ come from the germline V gene. The V gene end was trimmed by 2 bases and the J gene end by 5 bases; junction bases not matched to a gene: 4. The genes are TRBV4-2 and TRBJ2-1; 9 bases match TRBD2. Sequencing was done on a sample of CD8+ T cells from PBMCs. The TCR comes from a human donor with multiple sclerosis. The CDR3 is CASSQLAGVNNEQFF. DNA for the CDR3: TGTGCCAGCAGCCAATTAGCGGGAGTAAACAATGAGCAGTTCTTC.